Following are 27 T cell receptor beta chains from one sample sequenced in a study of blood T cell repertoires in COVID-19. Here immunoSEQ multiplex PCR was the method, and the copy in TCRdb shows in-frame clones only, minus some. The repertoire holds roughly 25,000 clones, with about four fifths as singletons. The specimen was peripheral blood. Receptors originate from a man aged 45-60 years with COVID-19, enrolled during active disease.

In DNA, the CDR3 is TGCGCCAGCAGCAAGGGGGATGCAACTAATGAAAAACTGTTTTTT. It codes for CASSKGDATNEKLFF. The chain has TRBV5-1 and TRBJ1-4; possibly TRBD1 for D (6 bases). Germline V CDR1 and CDR2: SGHRS, YFSETQ. This CDR3 contains 15 residues. Trimming stripped 4 bases from V and 0 bases from J, with 10 bases between.

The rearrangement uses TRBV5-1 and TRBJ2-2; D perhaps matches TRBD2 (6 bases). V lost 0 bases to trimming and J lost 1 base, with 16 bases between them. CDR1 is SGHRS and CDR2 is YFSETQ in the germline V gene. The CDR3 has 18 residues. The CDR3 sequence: CASSLDPVAGRNTGELFF. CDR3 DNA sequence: TGCGCCAGCAGCTTGGACCCCGTCGCGGGACGGAACACCGGGGAGCTGTTTTTT.

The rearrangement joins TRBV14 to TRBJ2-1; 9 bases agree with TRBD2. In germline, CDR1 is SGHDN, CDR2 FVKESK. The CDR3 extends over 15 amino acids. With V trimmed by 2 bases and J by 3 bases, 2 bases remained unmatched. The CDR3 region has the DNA TGTGCCAGCAGCCAATGGACTAGCGACTACAATGAGCAGTTCTTC. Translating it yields CASSQWTSDYNEQFF.

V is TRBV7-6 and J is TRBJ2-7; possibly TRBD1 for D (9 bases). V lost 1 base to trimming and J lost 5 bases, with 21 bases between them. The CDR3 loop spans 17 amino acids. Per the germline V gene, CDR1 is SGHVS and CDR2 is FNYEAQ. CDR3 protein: CASSLVGGDRVLDEQYF. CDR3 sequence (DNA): TGTGCCAGCAGCTTAGTCGGGGGGGACAGGGTTCTCGACGAGCAGTACTTC.

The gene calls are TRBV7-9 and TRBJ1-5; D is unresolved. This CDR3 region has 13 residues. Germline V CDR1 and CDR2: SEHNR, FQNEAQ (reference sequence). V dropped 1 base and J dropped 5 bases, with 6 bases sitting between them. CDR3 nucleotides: TGTGCCAGCAGCTTAGTAGCCGATCAGCCCCAGCATTTT. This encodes CASSLVADQPQHF.

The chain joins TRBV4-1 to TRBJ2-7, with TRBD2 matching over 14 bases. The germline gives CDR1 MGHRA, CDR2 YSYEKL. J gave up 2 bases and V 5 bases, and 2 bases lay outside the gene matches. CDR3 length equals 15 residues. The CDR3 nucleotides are TGCGCCAGCAGCGCGACTAGCGGGGGGGCCTACGAGCAGTACTTC. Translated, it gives CASSATSGGAYEQYF.

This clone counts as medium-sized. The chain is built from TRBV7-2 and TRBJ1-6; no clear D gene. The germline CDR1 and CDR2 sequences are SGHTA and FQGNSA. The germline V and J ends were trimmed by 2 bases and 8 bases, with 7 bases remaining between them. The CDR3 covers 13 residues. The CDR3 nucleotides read TGTGCCAGCAGCTTAATTTTCGATTCACCCCTCCACTTT. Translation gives CASSLIFDSPLHF.

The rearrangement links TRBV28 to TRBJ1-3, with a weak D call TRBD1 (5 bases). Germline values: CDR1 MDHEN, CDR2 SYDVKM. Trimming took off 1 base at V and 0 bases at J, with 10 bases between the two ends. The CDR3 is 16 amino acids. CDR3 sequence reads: CASSLLGTLSGNTIYF. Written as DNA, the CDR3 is TGTGCCAGCAGTTTATTGGGGACTCTCTCTGGAAACACCATATATTTT.

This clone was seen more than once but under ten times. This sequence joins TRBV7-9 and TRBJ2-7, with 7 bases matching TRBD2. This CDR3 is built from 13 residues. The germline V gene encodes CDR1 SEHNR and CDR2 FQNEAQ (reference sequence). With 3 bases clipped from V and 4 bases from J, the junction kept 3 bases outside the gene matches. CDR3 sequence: CASSFGSGYEQYF. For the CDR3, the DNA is TGTGCCAGCAGCTTCGGTAGCGGGTACGAGCAGTACTTC.

Written as DNA, the CDR3 is TGTGCCAGCCGCCTGGGGGGGGTTAACACTGAAGCTTTCTTT. Translating it yields CASRLGGVNTEAFF. The chain combines TRBV11-2 with TRBJ1-1; possible D gene TRBD1, 5 bases. CDR3 length: 14 amino acids. Germline V lookup: CDR1 SGHAT, CDR2 FQNNGV. Trimming stripped 8 bases from V and 2 bases from J, with 15 bases between.

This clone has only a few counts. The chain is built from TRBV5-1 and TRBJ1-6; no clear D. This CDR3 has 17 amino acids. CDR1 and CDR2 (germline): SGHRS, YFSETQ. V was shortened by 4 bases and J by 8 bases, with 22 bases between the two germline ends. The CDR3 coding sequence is TGCGCCAGCAGCCTAAACCACCCCGGGAGGGTTGATTCACCCCTCCACTTT. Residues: CASSLNHPGRVDSPLHF.

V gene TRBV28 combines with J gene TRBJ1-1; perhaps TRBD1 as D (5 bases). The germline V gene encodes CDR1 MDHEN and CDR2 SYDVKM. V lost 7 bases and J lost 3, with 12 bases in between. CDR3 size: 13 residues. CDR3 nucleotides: TGTGCCAGCACTATAGGGGTTTACACTGAAGCTTTCTTT. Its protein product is CASTIGVYTEAFF.

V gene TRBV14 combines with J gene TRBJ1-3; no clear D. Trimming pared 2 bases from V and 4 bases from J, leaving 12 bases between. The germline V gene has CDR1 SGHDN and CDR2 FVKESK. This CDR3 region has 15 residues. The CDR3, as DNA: TGTGCCAGCAGCCAAATCGGACTGCCCGGAAACACCATATATTTT. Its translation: CASSQIGLPGNTIYF. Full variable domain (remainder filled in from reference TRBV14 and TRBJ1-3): EAGVTQFPSHSVIEKGQTVTLRCDPISGHDNLYWYRRVMGKEIKFLLHFVKESKQDESGMPNNRFLAERTGGTYSTLKVQPAELEDSGVYFCASSQIGLPGNTIYFGEGSWLTVV.

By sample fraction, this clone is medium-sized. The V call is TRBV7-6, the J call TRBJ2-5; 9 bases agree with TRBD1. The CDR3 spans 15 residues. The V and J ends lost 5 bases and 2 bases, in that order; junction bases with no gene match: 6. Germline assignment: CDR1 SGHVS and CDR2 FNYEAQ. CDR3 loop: CASSKGQGRQETQYF. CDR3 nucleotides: TGTGCCAGCAGCAAGGGACAGGGCCGTCAAGAGACCCAGTACTTC. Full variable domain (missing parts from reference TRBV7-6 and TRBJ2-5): GAGVSQSPRYKVTKRGQDVALRCDPISGHVSLYWYRQALGQGPEFLTYFNYEAQQDKSGLPNDRFSAERPEGSISTLTIQRTEQRDSAMYRCASSKGQGRQETQYFGPGTRLLVL.

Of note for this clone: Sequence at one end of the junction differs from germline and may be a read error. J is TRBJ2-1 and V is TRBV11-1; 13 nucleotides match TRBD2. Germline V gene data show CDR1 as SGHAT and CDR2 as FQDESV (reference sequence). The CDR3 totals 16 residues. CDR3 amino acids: CTSSETLAGGNNEQFF. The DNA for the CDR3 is TGTACCAGCAGCGAAACACTAGCGGGAGGGAACAATGAGCAGTTCTTC.

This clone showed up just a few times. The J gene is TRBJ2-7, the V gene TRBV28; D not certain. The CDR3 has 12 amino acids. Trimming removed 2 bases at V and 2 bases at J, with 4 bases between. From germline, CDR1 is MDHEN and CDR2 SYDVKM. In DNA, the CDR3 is TGTGCCAGCAGTTTAACGGCCTACGAGCAGTACTTC. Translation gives CASSLTAYEQYF. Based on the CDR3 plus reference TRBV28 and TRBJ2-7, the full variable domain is DVKVTQSSRYLVKRTGEKVFLECVQDMDHENMFWYRQDPGLGLRLIYFSYDVKMKEKGDIPEGYSVSREKKERFSLILESASTNQTSMYLCASSLTAYEQYFGPGTRLTVT.

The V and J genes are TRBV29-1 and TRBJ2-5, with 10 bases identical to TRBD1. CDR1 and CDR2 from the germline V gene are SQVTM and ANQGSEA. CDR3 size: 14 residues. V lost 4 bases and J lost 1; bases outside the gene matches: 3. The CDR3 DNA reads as TGCAGCGTTGGGACAGGGGGATCCCAAGAGACCCAGTACTTC. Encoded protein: CSVGTGGSQETQYF.

The CDR3 loop reads CASSHGTANEQFF. In DNA, the CDR3 is TGTGCCAGCAGCCACGGGACTGCCAATGAGCAGTTCTTC. This chain connects TRBV9 to TRBJ2-1; TRBD2 is a possible D gene (6 bases). This CDR3 spans 13 amino acids. The V end lost 4 bases, the J end lost 6 bases, and 11 bases lay between the germline ends. The germline gives CDR1 SGDLS, CDR2 YYNGEE.

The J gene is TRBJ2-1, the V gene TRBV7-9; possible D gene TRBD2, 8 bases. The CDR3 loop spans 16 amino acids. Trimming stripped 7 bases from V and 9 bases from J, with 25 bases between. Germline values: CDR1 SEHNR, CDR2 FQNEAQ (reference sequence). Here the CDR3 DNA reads TGTGCCAGCATCCAAGATTGGGGACTAGGGGGCGGTGAGCAGTTCTTC. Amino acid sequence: CASIQDWGLGGGEQFF.

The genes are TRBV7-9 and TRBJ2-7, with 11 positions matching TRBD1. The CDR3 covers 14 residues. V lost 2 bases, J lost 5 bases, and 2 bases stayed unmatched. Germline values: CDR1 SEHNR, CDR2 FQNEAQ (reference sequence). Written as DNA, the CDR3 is TGTGCCAGCAGCTTAAGGACAGGGGGCCACGAGCAGTACTTC. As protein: CASSLRTGGHEQYF.

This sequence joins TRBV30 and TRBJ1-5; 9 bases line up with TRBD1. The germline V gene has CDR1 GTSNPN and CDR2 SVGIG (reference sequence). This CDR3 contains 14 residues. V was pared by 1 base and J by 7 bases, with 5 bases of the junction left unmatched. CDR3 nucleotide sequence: TGTGCCTGGAGTGCCCTCGGGACAGGGCAGCCCCAGCATTTT. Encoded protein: CAWSALGTGQPQHF.

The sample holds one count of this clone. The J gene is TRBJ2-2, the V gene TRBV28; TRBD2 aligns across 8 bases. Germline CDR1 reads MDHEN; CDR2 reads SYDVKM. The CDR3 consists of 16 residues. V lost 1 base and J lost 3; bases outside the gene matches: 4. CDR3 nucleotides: TGTGCCAGCAGTTTATTCGGGAGGGGCTACACCGGGGAGCTGTTTTTT. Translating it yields CASSLFGRGYTGELFF.

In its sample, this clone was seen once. The CDR3 loop is CASSQDRGNTEAFF. The DNA of the CDR3 is TGCGCCAGCAGTCAAGACAGGGGGAACACTGAAGCTTTCTTT. The V call is TRBV10-2, the J call TRBJ1-1, with 8 bases aligning to TRBD1. Looked up from germline, CDR1 is WSHSY and CDR2 is SAAADI. Losses at the gene ends were 5 bases for V and 1 base for J; bases not matched to a gene: 3. This CDR3 has 14 residues.

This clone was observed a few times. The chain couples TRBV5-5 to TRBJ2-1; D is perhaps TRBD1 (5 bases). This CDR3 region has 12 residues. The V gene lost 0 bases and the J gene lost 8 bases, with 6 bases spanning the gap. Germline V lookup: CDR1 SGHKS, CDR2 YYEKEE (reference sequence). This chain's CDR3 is CASSLGGYEQFF. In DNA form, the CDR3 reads TGTGCCAGCAGCTTGGGGGGCTATGAGCAGTTCTTC.

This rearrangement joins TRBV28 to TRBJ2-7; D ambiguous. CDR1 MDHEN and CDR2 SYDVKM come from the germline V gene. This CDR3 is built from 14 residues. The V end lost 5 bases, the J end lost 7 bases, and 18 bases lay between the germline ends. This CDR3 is CASSPAESSWEQYF. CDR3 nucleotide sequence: TGTGCCAGCAGTCCCGCGGAGAGTAGCTGGGAGCAGTACTTC.

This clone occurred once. The CDR3 bases are TGTGCCAGCAGCTCCGGGACTAGCAACCAAGAGACCCAGTACTTC. Protein sequence: CASSSGTSNQETQYF. The genes are TRBV9 and TRBJ2-5; TRBD2 matches 9 bases. With V trimmed by 4 bases and J by 0 bases, 4 bases remained unmatched. The germline V gene encodes CDR1 SGDLS and CDR2 YYNGEE. This CDR3 has 15 amino acids.

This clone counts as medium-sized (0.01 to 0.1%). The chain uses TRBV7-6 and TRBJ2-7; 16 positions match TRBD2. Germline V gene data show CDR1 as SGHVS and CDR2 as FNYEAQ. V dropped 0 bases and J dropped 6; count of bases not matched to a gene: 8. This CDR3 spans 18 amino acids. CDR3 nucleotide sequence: TGTGCCAGCAGCTTAGCCGAGGGACTAGCGGGGGGGCAGCTCGAGCAGTACTTC. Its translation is CASSLAEGLAGGQLEQYF.